This T cell receptor beta chain was captured by sequencing in a study of CD4 T cells in relation to SARS-CoV-2 and coronaviruses. Overall study: Crossreactive spike epitopes shared across donors were mapped to their HLA restriction. Whole-study results and caveats: Pre-pandemic and post-infection samples never came from the same donor.

Unexposed donor CD4+ T cells date from about 2010-2018, before the COVID-19 pandemic. CD4 enrichment then naive enrichment separated naive from memory CD4+ cells. Naive and memory CD4+ T cell DNA was deep-sequenced without culture. Assay: immunoSEQ multiplex PCR; the TCRdb copy retains only in-frame clones and omits some. The sample has about 68,000 clones; more than 80% are singletons. V lost 0 bases and J lost 9, with 8 bases in between. CDR3 length equals 12 residues. Germline CDR1 and CDR2: LGHDT and YNNKEL (reference sequence). Only a few counts were recorded for this clone. The antigen is not known.

The chain carries TRBV3-1 (or the pseudogene TRBV3-2) and TRBJ1-1, with D uncertain. The receptor's source is a human donor in good health. What was sequenced was naive CD4+ T cells from PBMCs. The subset here: naive CD4+ T cells isolated by negative enrichment. The CDR3 here is CASSQDPSKAFF. The CDR3 coding sequence is TGTGCCAGCAGCCAAGATCCCAGTAAAGCTTTCTTT.